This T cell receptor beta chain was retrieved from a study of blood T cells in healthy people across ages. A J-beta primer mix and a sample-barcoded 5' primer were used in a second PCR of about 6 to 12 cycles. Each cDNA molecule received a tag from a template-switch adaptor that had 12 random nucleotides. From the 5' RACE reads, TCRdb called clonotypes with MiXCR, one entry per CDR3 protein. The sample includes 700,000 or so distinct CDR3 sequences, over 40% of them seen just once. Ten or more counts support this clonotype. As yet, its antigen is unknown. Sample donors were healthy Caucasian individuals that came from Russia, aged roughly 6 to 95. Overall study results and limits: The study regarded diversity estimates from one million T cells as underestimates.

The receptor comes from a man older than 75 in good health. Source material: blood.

CDR3 DNA: TGTGCCAGCAGCCCGATGGGGGCGCGACTCGACTACGAGCAGTACTTC. Encoded protein: CASSPMGARLDYEQYF. The gene calls are TRBV7-2 and TRBJ2-7, with a weak D call TRBD1 (6 bases). From germline, CDR1 is SGHTA and CDR2 FQGNSA. The CDR3 is 16 amino acids. The germline V and J ends were trimmed by 5 bases and 3 bases, with 20 bases remaining between them.